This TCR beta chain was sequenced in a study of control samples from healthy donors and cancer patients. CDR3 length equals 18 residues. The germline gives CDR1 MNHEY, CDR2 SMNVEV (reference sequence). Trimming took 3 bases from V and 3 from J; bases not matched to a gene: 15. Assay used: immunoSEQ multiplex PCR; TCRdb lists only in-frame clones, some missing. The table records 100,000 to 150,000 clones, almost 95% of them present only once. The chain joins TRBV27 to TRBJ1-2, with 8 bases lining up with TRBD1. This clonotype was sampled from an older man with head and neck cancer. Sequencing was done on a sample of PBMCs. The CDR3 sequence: CASSFDGRDRLFYYGYTF. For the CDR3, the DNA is TGTGCCAGCAGTTTCGACGGAAGGGACAGGCTTTTCTACTATGGCTACACCTTC.